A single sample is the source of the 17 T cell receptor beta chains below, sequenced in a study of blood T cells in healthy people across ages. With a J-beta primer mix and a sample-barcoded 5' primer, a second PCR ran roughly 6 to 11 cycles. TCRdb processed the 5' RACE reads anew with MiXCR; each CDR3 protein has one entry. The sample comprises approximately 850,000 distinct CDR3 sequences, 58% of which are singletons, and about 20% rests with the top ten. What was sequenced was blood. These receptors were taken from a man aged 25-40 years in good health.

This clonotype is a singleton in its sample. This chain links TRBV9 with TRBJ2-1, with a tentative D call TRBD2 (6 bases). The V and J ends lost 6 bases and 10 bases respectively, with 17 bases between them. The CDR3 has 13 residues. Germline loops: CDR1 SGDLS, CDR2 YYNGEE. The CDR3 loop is CASTDSPSGEQFF. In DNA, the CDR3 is TGTGCCAGCACCGACAGCCCCAGCGGGGAGCAGTTCTTC.

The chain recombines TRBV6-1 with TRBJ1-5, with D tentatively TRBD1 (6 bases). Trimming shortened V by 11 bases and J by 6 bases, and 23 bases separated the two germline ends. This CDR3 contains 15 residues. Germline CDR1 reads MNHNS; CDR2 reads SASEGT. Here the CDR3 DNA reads TGTGCCGTCCGGGGGATGGAACAGGGCACTCAGCCCCAGCATTTT. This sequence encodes CAVRGMEQGTQPQHF.

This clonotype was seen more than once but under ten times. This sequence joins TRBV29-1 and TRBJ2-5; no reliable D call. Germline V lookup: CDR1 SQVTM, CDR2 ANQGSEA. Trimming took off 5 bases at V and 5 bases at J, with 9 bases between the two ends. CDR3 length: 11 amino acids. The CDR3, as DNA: TGCAGCGTTAGACTTCCCGAGACCCAGTACTTC. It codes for CSVRLPETQYF.

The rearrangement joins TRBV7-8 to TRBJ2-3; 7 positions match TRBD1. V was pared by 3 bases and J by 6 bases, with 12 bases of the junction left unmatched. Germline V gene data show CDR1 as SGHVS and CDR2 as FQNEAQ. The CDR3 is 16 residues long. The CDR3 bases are TGTGCCAGCAGCTTGAACCCGGGACAGTATGTGGATACGCAGTATTTT. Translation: CASSLNPGQYVDTQYF.

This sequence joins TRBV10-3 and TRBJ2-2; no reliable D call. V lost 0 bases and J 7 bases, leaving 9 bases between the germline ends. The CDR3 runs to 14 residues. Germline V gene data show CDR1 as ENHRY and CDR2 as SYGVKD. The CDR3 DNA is TGTGCCATCAGTGAGTCTCGGAGAAACGGGGAGCTGTTTTTT. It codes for CAISESRRNGELFF.

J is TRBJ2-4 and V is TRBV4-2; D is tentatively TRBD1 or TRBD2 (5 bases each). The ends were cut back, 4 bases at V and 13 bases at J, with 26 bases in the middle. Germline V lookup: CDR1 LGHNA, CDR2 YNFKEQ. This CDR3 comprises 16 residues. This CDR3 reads CASSRSATEGHNEQYF. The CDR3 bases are TGTGCCAGCAGCCGATCGGCCACCGAGGGGCACAATGAGCAGTACTTC.

The CDR3 reads CASSPPRASGKNIQYF. In nucleotides, the CDR3 is TGTGCCAGCAGCCCTCCGAGGGCTAGCGGCAAAAACATTCAGTACTTC. V usage is TRBV3-1 and J usage is TRBJ2-7, with 7 bases fitting TRBD2. The assigned J gene may be wrong: the sequence end matches TRBJ2-4 better. Germline values: CDR1 LGHDT, CDR2 YNNKEL (reference sequence). The CDR3 runs to 16 residues.

DNA of the CDR3: TGTGCCAGCAGTAACCTCGGGAACACTGAAGCTTTCTTT. It is translated as CASSNLGNTEAFF. J is TRBJ1-1 and V is TRBV25-1; D is uncertain. Trimming removed 5 bases at V and 1 base at J, with 8 bases between. There are 13 residues in the CDR3. CDR1 and CDR2 (germline): MGHDK, SYGVNS.

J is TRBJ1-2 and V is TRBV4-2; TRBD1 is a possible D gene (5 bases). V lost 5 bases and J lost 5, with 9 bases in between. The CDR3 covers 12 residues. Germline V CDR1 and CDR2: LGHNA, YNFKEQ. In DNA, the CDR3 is TGTGCCAGCAGCGCAGGGTTATATGGCTACACCTTC. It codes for CASSAGLYGYTF.

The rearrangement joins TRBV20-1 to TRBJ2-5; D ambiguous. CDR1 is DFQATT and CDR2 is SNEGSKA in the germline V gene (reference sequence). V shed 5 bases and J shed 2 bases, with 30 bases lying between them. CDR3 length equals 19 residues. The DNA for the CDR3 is TGCAGTGCTCCGAGAATACCAGGTGTCATCATCCCTCTACAAGAGACCCAGTACTTC. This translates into CSAPRIPGVIIPLQETQYF.

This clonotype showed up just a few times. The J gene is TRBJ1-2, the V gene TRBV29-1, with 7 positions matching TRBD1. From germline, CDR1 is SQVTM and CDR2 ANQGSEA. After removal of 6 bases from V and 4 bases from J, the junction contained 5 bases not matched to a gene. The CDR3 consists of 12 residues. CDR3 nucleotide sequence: TGCAGCGTAGAGACAGGGATCTATGGCTACACCTTC. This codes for CSVETGIYGYTF.

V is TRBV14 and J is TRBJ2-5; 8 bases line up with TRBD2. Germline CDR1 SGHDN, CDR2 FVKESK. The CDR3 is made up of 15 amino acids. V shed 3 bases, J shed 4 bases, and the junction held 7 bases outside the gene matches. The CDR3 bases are TGTGCCAGCAGCCAGAGTAGCGGGAATACAGAGACCCAGTACTTC. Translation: CASSQSSGNTETQYF.

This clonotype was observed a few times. CDR3 region: CASSYRGGANRGYTF. As DNA, the CDR3 is TGTGCCAGCAGTTACCGAGGGGGGGCAAATCGTGGCTACACCTTC. This chain uses TRBV6-5 with TRBJ1-2, with a possible D match to TRBD1 (6 bases). This CDR3 is 15 amino acids long. V lost 2 bases and J lost 7, with 17 bases in between. Germline lookup yields CDR1 MNHEY and CDR2 SVGAGI.

The CDR3 here is CARGGQGSTNYGYTF. DNA for the CDR3: TGTGCCAGGGGGGGACAGGGAAGTACTAACTATGGCTACACCTTC. The J gene is TRBJ1-2, the V gene TRBV6-1, with 9 bases aligning to TRBD1. CDR3 size: 15 residues. The germline V gene encodes CDR1 MNHNS and CDR2 SASEGT. Losses at the gene ends were 9 bases for V and 0 bases for J; bases not matched to a gene: 8.

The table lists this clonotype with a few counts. CDR3 nucleotides: TGTGCCAGCAGCTCCTACACTAGCGGCAAAGAGACCCAGTACTTC. It specifies CASSSYTSGKETQYF. The chain has TRBV4-2 and TRBJ2-5, with 8 bases lining up with TRBD2. J gave up 3 bases and V 5 bases, and 8 bases lay outside the gene matches. CDR1 and CDR2 from the germline V gene are LGHNA and YNFKEQ. This CDR3 contains 15 residues.

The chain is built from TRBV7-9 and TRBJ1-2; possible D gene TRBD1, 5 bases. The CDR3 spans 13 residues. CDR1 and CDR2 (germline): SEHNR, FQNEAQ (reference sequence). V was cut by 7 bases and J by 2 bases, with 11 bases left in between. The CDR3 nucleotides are TGTGCCAGCACCCTTGAGGGGAACTATGGCTACACCTTC. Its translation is CASTLEGNYGYTF. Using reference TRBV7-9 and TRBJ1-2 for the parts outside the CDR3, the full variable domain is DTGVSQNPRHKITKRGQNVTFRCDPISEHNRLYWYRQTLGQGPEFLTYFQNEAQLEKSRLLSDRFSAERPKGSFSTLEIQRTEQGDSAMYLCASTLEGNYGYTFGSGTRLTVV.

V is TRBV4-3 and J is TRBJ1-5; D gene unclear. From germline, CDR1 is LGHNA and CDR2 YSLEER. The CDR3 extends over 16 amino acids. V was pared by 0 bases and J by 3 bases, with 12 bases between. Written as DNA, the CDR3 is TGCGCCAGCAGCCAAGATTTAACAGAGATCAATCAGCCCCAGCATTTT. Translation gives CASSQDLTEINQPQHF.